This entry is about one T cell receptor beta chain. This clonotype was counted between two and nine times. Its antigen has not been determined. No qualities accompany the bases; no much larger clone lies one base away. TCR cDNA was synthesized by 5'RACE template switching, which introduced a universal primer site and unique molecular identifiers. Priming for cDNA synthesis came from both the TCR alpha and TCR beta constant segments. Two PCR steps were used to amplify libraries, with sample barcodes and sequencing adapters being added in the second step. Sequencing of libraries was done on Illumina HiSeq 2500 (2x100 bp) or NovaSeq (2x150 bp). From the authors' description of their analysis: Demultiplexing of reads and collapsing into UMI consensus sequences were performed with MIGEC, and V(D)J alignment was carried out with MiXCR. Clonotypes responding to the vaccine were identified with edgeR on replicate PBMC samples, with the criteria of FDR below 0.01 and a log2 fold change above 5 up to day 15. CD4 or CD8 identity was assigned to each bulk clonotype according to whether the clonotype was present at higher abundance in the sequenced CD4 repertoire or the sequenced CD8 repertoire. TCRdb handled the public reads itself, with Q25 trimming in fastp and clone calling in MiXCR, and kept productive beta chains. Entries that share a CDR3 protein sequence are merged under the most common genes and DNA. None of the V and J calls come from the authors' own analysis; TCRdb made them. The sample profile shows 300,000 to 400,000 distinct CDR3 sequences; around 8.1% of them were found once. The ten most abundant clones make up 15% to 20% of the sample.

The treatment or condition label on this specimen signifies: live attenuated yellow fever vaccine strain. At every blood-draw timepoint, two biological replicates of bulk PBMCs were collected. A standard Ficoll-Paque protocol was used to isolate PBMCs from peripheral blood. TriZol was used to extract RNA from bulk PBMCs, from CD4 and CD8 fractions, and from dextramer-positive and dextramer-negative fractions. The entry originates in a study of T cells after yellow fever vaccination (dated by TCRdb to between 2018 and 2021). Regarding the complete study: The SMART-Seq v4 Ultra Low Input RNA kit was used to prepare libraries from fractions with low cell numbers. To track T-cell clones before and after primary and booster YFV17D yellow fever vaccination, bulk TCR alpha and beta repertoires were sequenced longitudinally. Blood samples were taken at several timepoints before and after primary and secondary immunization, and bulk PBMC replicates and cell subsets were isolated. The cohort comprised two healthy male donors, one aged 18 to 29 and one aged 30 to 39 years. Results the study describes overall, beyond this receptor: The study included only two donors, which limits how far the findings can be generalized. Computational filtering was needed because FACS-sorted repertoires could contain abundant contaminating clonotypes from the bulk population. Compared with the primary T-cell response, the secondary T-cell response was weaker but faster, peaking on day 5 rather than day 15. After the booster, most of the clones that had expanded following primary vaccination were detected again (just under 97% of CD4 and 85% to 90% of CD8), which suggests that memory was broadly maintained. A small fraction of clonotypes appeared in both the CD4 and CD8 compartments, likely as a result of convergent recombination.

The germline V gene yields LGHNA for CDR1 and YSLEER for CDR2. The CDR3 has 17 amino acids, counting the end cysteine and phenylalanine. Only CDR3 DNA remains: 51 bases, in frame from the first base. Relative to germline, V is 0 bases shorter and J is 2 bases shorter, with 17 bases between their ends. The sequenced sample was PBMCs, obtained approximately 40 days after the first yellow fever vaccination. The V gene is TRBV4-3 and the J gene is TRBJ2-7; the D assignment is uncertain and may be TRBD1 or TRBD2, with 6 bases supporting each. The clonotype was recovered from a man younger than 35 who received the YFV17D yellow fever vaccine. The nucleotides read TGCGCCAGCAGCCAAGATGGGGGGCCTAGCGCCGCCTACGAGCAGTACTTC. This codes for CASSQDGGPSAAYEQYF.